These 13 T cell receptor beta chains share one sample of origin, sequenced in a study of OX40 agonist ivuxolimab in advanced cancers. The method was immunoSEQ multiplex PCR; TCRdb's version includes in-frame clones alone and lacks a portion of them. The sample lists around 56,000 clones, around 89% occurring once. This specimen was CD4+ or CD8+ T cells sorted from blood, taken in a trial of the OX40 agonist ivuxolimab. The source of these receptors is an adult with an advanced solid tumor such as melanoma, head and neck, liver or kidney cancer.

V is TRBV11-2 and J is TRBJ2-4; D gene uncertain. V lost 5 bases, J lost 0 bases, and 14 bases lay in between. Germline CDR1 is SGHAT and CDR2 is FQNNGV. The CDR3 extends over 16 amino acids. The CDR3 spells CASSGMRLQAKNIQYF. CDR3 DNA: TGTGCCAGCAGCGGGATGAGATTACAAGCCAAAAACATTCAGTACTTC.

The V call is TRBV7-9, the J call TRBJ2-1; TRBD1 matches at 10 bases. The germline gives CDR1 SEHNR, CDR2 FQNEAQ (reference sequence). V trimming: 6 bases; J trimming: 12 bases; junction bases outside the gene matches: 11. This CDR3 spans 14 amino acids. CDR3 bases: TGTGCCAGCAGTTCCGGGACAGGGGTAACTGGGCAGTTCTTC. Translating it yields CASSSGTGVTGQFF.

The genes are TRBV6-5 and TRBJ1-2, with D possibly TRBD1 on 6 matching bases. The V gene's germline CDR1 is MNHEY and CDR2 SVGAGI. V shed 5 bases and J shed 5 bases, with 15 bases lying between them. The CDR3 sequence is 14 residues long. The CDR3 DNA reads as TGTGCCAGCAGTGGAACAGGGCTAGTTTATGGCTACACCTTC. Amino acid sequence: CASSGTGLVYGYTF.

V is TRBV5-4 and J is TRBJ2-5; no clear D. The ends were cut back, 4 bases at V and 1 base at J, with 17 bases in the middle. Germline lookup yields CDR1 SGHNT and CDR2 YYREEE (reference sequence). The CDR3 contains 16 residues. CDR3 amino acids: CASSPQPPISQETQYF. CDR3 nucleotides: TGTGCCAGCAGCCCTCAGCCCCCGATTAGCCAAGAGACCCAGTACTTC.

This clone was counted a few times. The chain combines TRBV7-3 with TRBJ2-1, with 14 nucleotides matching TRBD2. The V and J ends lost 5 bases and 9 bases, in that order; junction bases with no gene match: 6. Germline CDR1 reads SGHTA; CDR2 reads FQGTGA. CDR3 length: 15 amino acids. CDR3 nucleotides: TGTGCCAGCAGCGCCCGGGGGACTAGCGGGAGTGAGCAGTTCTTC. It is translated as CASSARGTSGSEQFF.

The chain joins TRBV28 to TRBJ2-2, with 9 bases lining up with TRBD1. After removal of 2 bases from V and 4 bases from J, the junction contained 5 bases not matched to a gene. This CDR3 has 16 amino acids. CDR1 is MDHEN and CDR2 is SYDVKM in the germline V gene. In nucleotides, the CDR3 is TGTGCCAGCAGTTTAGGGGGGACAGGGCCCACCGGGGAGCTGTTTTTT. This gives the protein CASSLGGTGPTGELFF.

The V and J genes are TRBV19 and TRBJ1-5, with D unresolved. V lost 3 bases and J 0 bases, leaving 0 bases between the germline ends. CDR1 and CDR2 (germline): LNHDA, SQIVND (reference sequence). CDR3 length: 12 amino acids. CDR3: CASSISNQPQHF. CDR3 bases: TGTGCCAGTAGTATTAGCAATCAGCCCCAGCATTTT.

The chain's CDR3 is CASSTSGTSRETQYF. CDR3 coding DNA: TGTGCCAGCAGCACCTCCGGGACTAGCAGAGAGACCCAGTACTTC. The chain has TRBV2 and TRBJ2-5; TRBD2 matches 9 bases. CDR1 is SNHLY, CDR2 FYNNEI, per germline. The V segment lost 6 bases and the J segment 4 bases; nucleotides outside the gene matches: 9. This CDR3 is built from 15 residues.

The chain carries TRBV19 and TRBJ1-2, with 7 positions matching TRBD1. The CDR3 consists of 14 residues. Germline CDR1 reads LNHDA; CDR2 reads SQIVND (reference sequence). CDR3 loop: CATKGTEGIYGYTF. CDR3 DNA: TGTGCAACAAAGGGGACAGAAGGGATCTATGGCTACACCTTC.

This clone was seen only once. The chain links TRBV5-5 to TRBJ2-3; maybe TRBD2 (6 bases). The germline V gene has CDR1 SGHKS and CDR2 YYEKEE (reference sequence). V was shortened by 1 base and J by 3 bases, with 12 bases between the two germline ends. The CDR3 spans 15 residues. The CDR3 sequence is CASSLIGGWTDTQYF. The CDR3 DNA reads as TGTGCCAGCAGCTTGATCGGGGGATGGACAGATACGCAGTATTTT.

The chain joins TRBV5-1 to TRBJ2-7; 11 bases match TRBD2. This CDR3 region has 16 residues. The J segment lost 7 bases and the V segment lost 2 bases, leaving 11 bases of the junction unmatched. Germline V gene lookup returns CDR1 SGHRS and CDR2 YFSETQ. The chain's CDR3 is CASSLLAGELPQEQYF. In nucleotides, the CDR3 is TGCGCCAGCAGCTTACTAGCGGGAGAGCTCCCGCAAGAGCAGTACTTC.

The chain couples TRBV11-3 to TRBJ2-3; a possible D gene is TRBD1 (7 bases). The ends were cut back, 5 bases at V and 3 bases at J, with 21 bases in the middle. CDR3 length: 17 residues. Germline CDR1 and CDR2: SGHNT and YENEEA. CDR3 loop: CASSPSQGGLRTDTQYF. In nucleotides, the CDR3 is TGTGCCAGCAGCCCTAGCCAGGGGGGATTAAGGACAGATACGCAGTATTTT. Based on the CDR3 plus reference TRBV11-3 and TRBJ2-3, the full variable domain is EAGVVQSPRYKIIEKKQPVAFWCNPISGHNTLYWYLQNLGQGPELLIRYENEEAVDDSQLPKDRFSAERLKGVDSTLKIQPAELGDSAVYLCASSPSQGGLRTDTQYFGPGTRLTVL.

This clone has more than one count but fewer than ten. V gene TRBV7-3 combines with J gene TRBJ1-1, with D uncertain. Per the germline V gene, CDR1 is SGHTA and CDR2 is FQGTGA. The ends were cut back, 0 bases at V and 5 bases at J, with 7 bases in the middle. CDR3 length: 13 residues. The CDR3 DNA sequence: TGTGCCAGCAGCTTAACCCTTAGGACTGAAGCTTTCTTT. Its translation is CASSLTLRTEAFF.